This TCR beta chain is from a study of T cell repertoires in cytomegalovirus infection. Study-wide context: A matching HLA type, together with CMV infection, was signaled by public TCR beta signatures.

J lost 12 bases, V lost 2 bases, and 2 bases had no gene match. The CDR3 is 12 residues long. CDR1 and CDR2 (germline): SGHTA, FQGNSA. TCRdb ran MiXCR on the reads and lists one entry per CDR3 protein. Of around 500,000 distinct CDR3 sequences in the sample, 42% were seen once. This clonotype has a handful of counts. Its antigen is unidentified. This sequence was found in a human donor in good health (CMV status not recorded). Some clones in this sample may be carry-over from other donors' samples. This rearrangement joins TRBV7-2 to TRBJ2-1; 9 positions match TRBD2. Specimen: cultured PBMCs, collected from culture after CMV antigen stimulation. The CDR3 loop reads CASSLPGLAQFF. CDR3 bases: TGTGCCAGCAGCTTACCGGGACTAGCGCAGTTCTTC.